What follows is one TCR beta chain and its context. Its matching antigen is unknown. These data originate in a study of shared clonotypes between healthy human individuals. Study-wide findings and caveats: It was only blood that was sampled, and tissue repertoires likely differ.

Execution of the assay was at deep level. The repertoire was sequenced with immunoSEQ multiplex PCR; TCRdb's copy has only in-frame clones and lacks some. Among about half a million clones listed, 79% were seen once. The ends lost 5 bases at V and 5 bases at J; junction bases unmatched: 6. The CDR3 length is 15 residues. The germline gives CDR1 SGHTA, CDR2 FQGNSA. This rearrangement joins TRBV7-2 to TRBJ2-7; 13 nucleotides agree with TRBD2. Sequenced: PBMCs. The TCR originated in a woman between 40 and 50 years old in good health. Some clones in this sample may be carry-over from other donors' samples. CDR3: CASSPGLAGADEQYF. In DNA form, the CDR3 reads TGTGCCAGCAGCCCAGGACTAGCGGGAGCTGACGAGCAGTACTTC.